This T cell receptor (beta chain) was recorded in a study of blood T cell repertoires in COVID-19. Study at large: The samples span acute and convalescent COVID-19 from the United States, Italy and Spain. The analysed material was cDNA or gDNA that came from T cells, B-cell-depleted T cells, or PBMCs.

With V trimmed by 2 bases and J by 3 bases, 8 bases remained unmatched. The CDR3 is 17 residues long. Germline CDR1 MGHRA, CDR2 YSYEKL. Original data processing: Amplification with reference gene primers provided the estimates of nucleated cell counts. Data came from immunoSEQ multiplex PCR; TCRdb stores just in-frame clones and leaves some out. V and J calls and clone size are as listed in that table; D and trimming were resolved from the DNA. The sample includes 310,000 or so clones, around 90% of them seen just once. This TCR was recovered from a middle-aged woman who had recovered from COVID-19. V and J are TRBV4-1 and TRBJ2-1; 9 nucleotides align to TRBD2. Specimen: PBMCs or T cells enriched from blood (not recorded which). The DNA of the CDR3 is TGCGCCAGCAGCCAAACAGAAGGACTAGCGCTCTACAATGAGCAGTTCTTC. As protein: CASSQTEGLALYNEQFF.